The sequence of this TCR beta chain was determined in a study of blood T cell repertoires in COVID-19. Study in general: The cDNA or gDNA used as material had been derived from T cells, B-cell-depleted T cells, or PBMCs.

CDR3 length equals 15 residues. Germline CDR1 is MGHRA and CDR2 is YSYEKL. V was clipped by 1 base and J by 3 bases, with 10 bases between them. Sequencing was performed with immunoSEQ multiplex PCR; in TCRdb, only in-frame clones are kept and a portion is missing. The sample holds roughly 100,000 clones, nearly 90% seen once. The chain has TRBV4-1 and TRBJ2-1, with D unclear. The sequence was collected from a woman aged 80 or over with active COVID-19. The sequencing input was peripheral blood. The CDR3 region has the DNA TGCGCCAGCAGCCAAGGAGGCGGTCACTACAATGAGCAGTTCTTC. Protein sequence: CASSQGGGHYNEQFF.